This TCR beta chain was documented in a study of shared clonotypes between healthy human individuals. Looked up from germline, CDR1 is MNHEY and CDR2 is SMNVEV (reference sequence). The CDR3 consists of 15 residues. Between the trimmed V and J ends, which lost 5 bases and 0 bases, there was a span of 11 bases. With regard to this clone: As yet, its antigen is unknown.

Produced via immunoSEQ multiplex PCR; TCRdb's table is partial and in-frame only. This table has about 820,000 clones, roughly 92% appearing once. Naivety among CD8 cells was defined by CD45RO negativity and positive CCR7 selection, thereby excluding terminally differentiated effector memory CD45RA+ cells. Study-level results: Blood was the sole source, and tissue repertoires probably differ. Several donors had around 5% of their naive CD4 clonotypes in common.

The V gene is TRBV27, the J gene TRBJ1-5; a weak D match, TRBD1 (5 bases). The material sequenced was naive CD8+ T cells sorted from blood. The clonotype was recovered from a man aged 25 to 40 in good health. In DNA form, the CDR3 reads TGTGCCAGCAGTGACGACAGTTATAGCAATCAGCCCCAGCATTTT. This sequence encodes CASSDDSYSNQPQHF.